This T cell receptor (beta chain) derives from a study of identifying expanded T cells in peripheral blood. Germline V lookup: CDR1 SGHDT, CDR2 YYEEEE. The CDR3 has 14 residues. Trimming pared 0 bases from V and 4 bases from J, leaving 10 bases between. Data came from immunoSEQ multiplex PCR; TCRdb stores just in-frame clones and leaves some out. This sample has around 94,000 clones, with more than 75% found just once. This chain joins TRBV5-6 and TRBJ1-2; no clear D. Sample: blood. The TCR comes from a person between 18 and 75 years old in good health. Here the CDR3 reads CASSLALSRYGYTF. The CDR3 DNA follows: TGTGCCAGCAGCTTGGCCCTCTCTCGCTATGGCTACACCTTC.